These 26 T cell receptor beta chains share one sample of origin, sequenced in a study of T cells after yellow fever vaccination. In TCRdb, the 5' RACE reads were re-called with MiXCR into one record per CDR3 protein. The sample includes some 390,000 distinct CDR3 sequences, around a sixth of them seen just once. Sequences were derived from PBMCs, sampled before the yellow fever booster vaccination. Every receptor here comes from a man younger than 35 who received the YFV17D yellow fever vaccine.

The chain uses TRBV27 and TRBJ2-1; D gene unclear. Germline lookup yields CDR1 MNHEY and CDR2 SMNVEV (reference sequence). Trimming left V 2 bases short and J 8 bases short, with 13 bases between. This CDR3 region has 14 residues. The CDR3 DNA is TGTGCCAGCAGTTTAGGCGTTTCTCGTCATGAGCAGTTCTTC. The encoded protein is CASSLGVSRHEQFF.

The DNA of the CDR3 is TGTGCCAGCAGCCGAACTTTCTTCCCGGGACAAGGGGAAAAGGCCCTCCACTTT. It yields the protein CASSRTFFPGQGEKALHF. The chain has TRBV6-5 and TRBJ1-6; a weak D match, TRBD1 (6 bases). V was pared by 6 bases and J by 14 bases, with 32 bases between. This CDR3 has 18 amino acids. Germline CDR1 and CDR2: MNHEY and SVGAGI.

V gene TRBV2 combines with J gene TRBJ2-7; 7 bases map to TRBD2. The CDR3 is 15 amino acids. The V gene end was trimmed by 2 bases and the J gene end by 7 bases; junction bases not matched to a gene: 11. Germline-derived CDR1 and CDR2 are SNHLY and FYNNEI. CDR3 loop: CASSEIAGVRREQYV. The DNA for the CDR3 is TGTGCCAGCAGTGAAATTGCGGGGGTTCGTCGGGAGCAGTACGTC.

This clonotype was seen more than once but under ten times. V and J are TRBV5-6 and TRBJ2-7, with D perhaps TRBD1 (6 bases). CDR3 size: 12 residues. The germline V gene has CDR1 SGHDT and CDR2 YYEEEE. V was shortened by 4 bases and J by 4 bases, with 9 bases between the two germline ends. The CDR3 protein is CASSLGQYEQYV. The CDR3 DNA is TGTGCCAGCAGCCTAGGACAGTACGAGCAGTACGTC.

The chain uses TRBV7-9 and TRBJ2-7, with TRBD2 as a possible D gene (6 bases). The length of the CDR3 is 13 residues. Germline CDR1 SEHNR, CDR2 FQNEAQ (reference sequence). V was clipped by 5 bases and J by 2 bases, with 10 bases between them. As DNA, the CDR3 is TGTGCCAGCAGCCCGCCGGGGGCCTACGAGCAGTACGTC. This gives the protein CASSPPGAYEQYV.

This clonotype was detected only a few times. This chain joins TRBV7-8 and TRBJ2-1; a possible D gene is TRBD2 (6 bases). CDR1 is SGHVS, CDR2 FQNEAQ, per germline. Trimming took off 4 bases at V and 11 bases at J, with 24 bases between the two ends. The CDR3 is made up of 16 amino acids. CDR3 nucleotides: TGTGCCAGCAGCTCCAATACCCCCGGGGTCGGGGGAAAGCAGTTCTTC. Translation gives CASSSNTPGVGGKQFF. The full variable domain, its missing parts supplied by reference TRBV7-8 and TRBJ2-1, is GAGVSQSPRYKVAKRGQDVALRCDPISGHVSLFWYQQALGQGPEFLTYFQNEAQLDKSGLPSDRFFAERPEGSVSTLKIQRTQQEDSAVYLCASSSNTPGVGGKQFFGPGTRLTVL.

The V gene is TRBV24-1, the J gene TRBJ2-1; D possibly uses TRBD1 or TRBD2 (5 bases each). V was pared by 4 bases and J by 8 bases, with 8 bases between. Looked up from germline, CDR1 is KGHDR and CDR2 is SFDVKD. This CDR3 comprises 12 residues. The CDR3, as DNA: TGTGCCACCAGTGAGAGGGGCGATGAGCAGTTCTTC. It translates to CATSERGDEQFF.

This clonotype was seen just once. This chain links TRBV7-2 with TRBJ2-1, with D perhaps TRBD1 (6 bases). CDR1 SGHTA and CDR2 FQGNSA come from the germline V gene. This CDR3 has 16 residues. Trimming removed 5 bases from V and 6 bases from J, with 20 bases in between. CDR3 residues: CASSRSGRQGFNEQFF. The CDR3, as DNA: TGTGCCAGCAGCCGATCCGGACGGCAGGGGTTCAATGAGCAGTTCTTC.

This clonotype was counted a few times. The V and J genes are TRBV28 and TRBJ2-2; D is perhaps TRBD1 or TRBD2 (5 bases each). The CDR3 extends over 13 amino acids. The V gene lost 8 bases and the J gene lost 2 bases, with 9 bases spanning the gap. CDR1 MDHEN and CDR2 SYDVKM come from the germline V gene. CDR3 region: CASGGFNTGELFF. As DNA, the CDR3 is TGTGCCAGCGGGGGATTCAACACCGGGGAGCTGTTTTTT.

This clonotype has a handful of counts. The CDR3 loop is CASSLREHTIYF. Written as DNA, the CDR3 is TGTGCCAGCAGCCTCAGGGAACACACCATATATTTT. This rearrangement joins TRBV28 to TRBJ1-3, with D perhaps matching TRBD1 (5 bases). With 6 bases removed from V and 8 bases from J, the gap between germline ends came to 11 bases. Germline CDR1 reads MDHEN; CDR2 reads SYDVKM. CDR3 length: 12 amino acids.

The J gene is TRBJ1-2, the V gene TRBV5-8; D is unresolved. This CDR3 spans 13 amino acids. V lost 1 base and J lost 5, with 9 bases in between. Germline V CDR1 and CDR2: SGHTS, YDEGEE. CDR3 sequence: CASSLIGEYGYTF. The CDR3 bases are TGTGCCAGCAGCTTGATCGGGGAATATGGCTACACCTTC.

This clonotype was seen more than once but under ten times. The V call is TRBV5-4, the J call TRBJ2-5; D uncertain. Germline V lookup: CDR1 SGHNT, CDR2 YYREEE (reference sequence). V was shortened by 2 bases and J by 9 bases, with 14 bases between the two germline ends. The CDR3 extends over 13 amino acids. The CDR3 sequence is CASSFEMAEAQYF. Written as DNA, the CDR3 is TGTGCCAGCAGCTTTGAAATGGCTGAGGCCCAGTACTTC.

As DNA, the CDR3 is TGCGCCAGCAGCCAAGAGACAGGGTTTAGCTCCTACGAGCAGTACGTC. Its translation: CASSQETGFSSYEQYV. The V gene is TRBV4-1, the J gene TRBJ2-7, with 7 bases matching TRBD1. This CDR3 is 16 amino acids long. Trimming took 0 bases from V and 0 from J; bases not matched to a gene: 5. CDR1 is MGHRA, CDR2 YSYEKL, per germline.

This clonotype was recorded a few times. V and J are TRBV9 and TRBJ1-3; D is unresolved. V lost 2 bases and J lost 2, with 17 bases in between. Germline CDR1 SGDLS, CDR2 YYNGEE. The CDR3 is made up of 17 amino acids. The CDR3 DNA reads as TGTGCCAGCAGCGTGTCTTCGGTTGGGCAGACTGGAAACACCATATATTTT. It specifies CASSVSSVGQTGNTIYF.

The chain employs TRBV3-1 and TRBJ2-1, with TRBD2 identical over 7 bases. The germline V gene encodes CDR1 LGHDT and CDR2 YNNKEL (reference sequence). After removal of 3 bases from V and 5 bases from J, the junction contained 1 base not matched to a gene. This CDR3 contains 13 residues. The CDR3 spells CASSHRGDNEQFF. CDR3 DNA: TGTGCCAGCAGCCACCGGGGGGACAATGAGCAGTTCTTC.

This clonotype was recorded a few times. The chain uses TRBV7-3 and TRBJ1-1, with D maybe TRBD1 (5 bases). The CDR3 length is 13 residues. Trimming cost V 5 bases and J 4 bases, with 11 bases left between them. Germline V gene sequence: CDR1 SGHTA, CDR2 FQGTGA. The chain's CDR3 is CASSGAGATEAFF. CDR3 bases: TGTGCCAGCAGCGGGGCCGGGGCCACTGAAGCTTTCTTT. Looking up the rest from reference TRBV7-3 and TRBJ1-1 gives the full variable domain: GAGVSQTPSNKVTEKGKYVELRCDPISGHTALYWYRQSLGQGPEFLIYFQGTGAADDSGLPNDRFFAVRPEGSVSTLKIQRTERGDSAVYLCASSGAGATEAFFGQGTRLTVV.

This clonotype turned up a few times. The V and J genes are TRBV10-3 and TRBJ2-1, with 14 bases that match TRBD2. The CDR3 has 15 residues. V shed 5 bases and J 8 bases; nucleotides not matched to a gene: 5. From germline, CDR1 is ENHRY and CDR2 SYGVKD. In DNA form, the CDR3 reads TGTGCCATCAGTACGACTAGCGGGGGGGTGGATGAGCAGTTCTTC. Amino acid sequence: CAISTTSGGVDEQFF.

The chain carries TRBV6-6 and TRBJ1-3; D gene uncertain. The CDR3 sequence is 18 residues long. Trimming stripped 4 bases from V and 0 bases from J, with 19 bases between. Germline assignment: CDR1 MNHNY and CDR2 SVGAGI (reference sequence). This chain's CDR3 is CASSFNGQKLRSGNTIYF. Written as DNA, the CDR3 is TGTGCCAGCAGTTTCAATGGGCAGAAGTTACGCTCTGGAAACACCATATATTTT.

The rearrangement uses TRBV6-5 and TRBJ2-5, with D unclear. The germline V gene encodes CDR1 MNHEY and CDR2 SVGAGI. V lost 8 bases, J lost 4 bases, and 17 bases lay in between. The CDR3 sequence is 14 residues long. DNA of the CDR3: TGTGCCAGCTGGAGACACCCCAGGCCAGAGACCCAGTACTTC. Protein product: CASWRHPRPETQYF.

This chain uses TRBV7-3 with TRBJ1-1; D is perhaps TRBD1 (6 bases). This CDR3 is 14 amino acids long. Germline V CDR1 and CDR2: SGHTA, FQGTGA. The germline V and J ends were trimmed by 6 bases and 1 base, with 12 bases remaining between them. The CDR3: CASSTDSRNTEAFF. In DNA, the CDR3 is TGTGCCAGCAGTACGGACAGCAGGAACACTGAAGCTTTCTTT. The variable domain in full, with the rest retrieved from reference TRBV7-3 and TRBJ1-1, is GAGVSQTPSNKVTEKGKYVELRCDPISGHTALYWYRQSLGQGPEFLIYFQGTGAADDSGLPNDRFFAVRPEGSVSTLKIQRTERGDSAVYLCASSTDSRNTEAFFGQGTRLTVV.

This clonotype was counted only a few times. This chain joins TRBV7-2 and TRBJ2-2; TRBD2 is a possible D gene (5 bases). Germline V gene data show CDR1 as SGHTA and CDR2 as FQGNSA. The CDR3 is 15 residues long. The V gene lost 3 bases and the J gene lost 1 base, with 9 bases spanning the gap. CDR3 nucleotides: TGTGCCAGCAGCTTTACCGGAGGGAACACCGGGGAGCTGTTTTTT. It is translated as CASSFTGGNTGELFF. Full variable domain (remainder filled in from reference TRBV7-2 and TRBJ2-2): GAGVSQSPSNKVTEKGKDVELRCDPISGHTALYWYRQSLGQGLEFLIYFQGNSAPDKSGLPSDRFSAERTGGSVSTLTIQRTQQEDSAVYLCASSFTGGNTGELFFGEGSRLTVL.

This clonotype was recorded a few times. V and J are TRBV6-5 and TRBJ1-5; 9 nucleotides align to TRBD1. Germline CDR1 MNHEY, CDR2 SVGAGI. The V and J ends lost 8 bases and 2 bases, in that order; junction bases with no gene match: 16. This CDR3 has 18 amino acids. Here the CDR3 DNA reads TGTGCCAGCGGGAGACTTGGGACAGGGACGACTGGCAATCAGCCCCAGCATTTT. Its protein is CASGRLGTGTTGNQPQHF.

This clonotype was observed a few times. J is TRBJ1-1 and V is TRBV7-9; D not resolved. Germline V CDR1 and CDR2: SEHNR, FQNEAQ (reference sequence). The ends were cut back, 3 bases at V and 4 bases at J, with 6 bases in the middle. The CDR3 runs to 12 residues. CDR3 amino acids: CASSFHTTEAFF. The CDR3 DNA follows: TGTGCCAGCAGCTTTCACACCACTGAAGCTTTCTTT.

The CDR3 coding sequence is TGCGCCAGCAGCCGATTAACACGGGACAGGGGCTACGAGCAGTACTTC. As protein: CASSRLTRDRGYEQYF. This chain joins TRBV4-1 and TRBJ2-7; TRBD1 aligns across 10 bases. This CDR3 has 16 residues. Germline V gene data show CDR1 as MGHRA and CDR2 as YSYEKL. Trimming took 4 bases from V and 3 from J; bases not matched to a gene: 9.

This clonotype was detected only a few times. The J gene is TRBJ1-1, the V gene TRBV5-1, with D perhaps TRBD1 (6 bases). CDR3 length: 12 residues. V lost 4 bases and J lost 7, with 11 bases in between. Germline V lookup: CDR1 SGHRS, CDR2 YFSETQ. CDR3 DNA sequence: TGCGCCAGCAGCCCAGACAGGCATGAAGCTTTCTTT. Encoded protein: CASSPDRHEAFF.

V and J are TRBV7-2 and TRBJ2-5; D is possibly TRBD2 (6 bases). The CDR3 totals 17 residues. Germline V gives CDR1 SGHTA, CDR2 FQGNSA. V dropped 1 base and J dropped 1 base, with 16 bases sitting between them. CDR3 residues: CASSLVGGRLPQETQYF. In DNA form, the CDR3 reads TGTGCCAGCAGCTTAGTCGGGGGAAGACTACCCCAAGAGACCCAGTACTTC.